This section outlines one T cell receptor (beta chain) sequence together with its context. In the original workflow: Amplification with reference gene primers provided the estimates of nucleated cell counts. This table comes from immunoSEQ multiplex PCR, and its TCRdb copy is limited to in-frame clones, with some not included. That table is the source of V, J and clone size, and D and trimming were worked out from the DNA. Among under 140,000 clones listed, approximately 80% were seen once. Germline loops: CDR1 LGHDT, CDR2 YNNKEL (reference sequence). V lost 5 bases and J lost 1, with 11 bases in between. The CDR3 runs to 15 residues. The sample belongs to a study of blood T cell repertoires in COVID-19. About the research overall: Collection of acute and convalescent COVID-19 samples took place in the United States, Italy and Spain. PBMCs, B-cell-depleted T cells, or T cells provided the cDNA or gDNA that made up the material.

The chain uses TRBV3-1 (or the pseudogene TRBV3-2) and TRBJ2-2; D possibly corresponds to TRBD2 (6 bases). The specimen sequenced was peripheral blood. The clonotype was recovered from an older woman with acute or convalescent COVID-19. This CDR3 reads CASSTTGGNTGELFF. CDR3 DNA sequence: TGTGCCAGCAGCACAACCGGGGGGAACACCGGGGAGCTGTTTTTT.